The source of this TCR beta chain is a study of beta chain features in type 1 diabetes. About the study: Summed over all samples, the examined sorted cells came to 85 million to 140 million.

Germline assignment: CDR1 SGHNT and CDR2 YYREEE (reference sequence). The J segment lost 2 bases and the V segment lost 2 bases, leaving 3 bases of the junction unmatched. The CDR3 covers 15 residues. Isolated RNA was reverse transcribed in full, so expressed TCRB transcripts were sequenced. Some clones are missing from TCRdb's copy, which holds only in-frame ones; the method was immunoSEQ multiplex PCR. The data contain under 20,000 clones, approximately 55% of them singletons. The origin of this receptor is a woman under 30 in good health. The material sequenced was stem cell memory CD4+ T cells from blood. V usage is TRBV5-4 and J usage is TRBJ2-5; 10 bases map to TRBD2. The CDR3 spells CASSFPAGGQETQYF. The CDR3 coding sequence is TGTGCCAGCAGCTTTCCAGCGGGAGGGCAAGAGACCCAGTACTTC.